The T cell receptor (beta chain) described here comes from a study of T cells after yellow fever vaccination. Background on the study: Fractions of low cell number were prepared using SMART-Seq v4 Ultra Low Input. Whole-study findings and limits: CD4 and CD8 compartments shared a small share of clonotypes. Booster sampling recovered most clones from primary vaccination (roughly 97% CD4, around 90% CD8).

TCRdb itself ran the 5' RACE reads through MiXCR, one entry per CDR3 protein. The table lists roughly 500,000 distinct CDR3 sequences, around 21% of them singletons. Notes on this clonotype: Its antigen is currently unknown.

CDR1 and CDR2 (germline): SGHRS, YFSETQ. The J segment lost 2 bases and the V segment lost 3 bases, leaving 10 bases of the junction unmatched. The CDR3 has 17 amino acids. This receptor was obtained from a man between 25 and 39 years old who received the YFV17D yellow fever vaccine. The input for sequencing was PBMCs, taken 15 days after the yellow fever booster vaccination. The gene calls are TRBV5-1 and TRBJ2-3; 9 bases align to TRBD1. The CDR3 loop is CASSSPVGQGTTDTQYF. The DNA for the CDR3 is TGCGCCAGCAGCTCGCCGGTGGGACAGGGCACCACAGATACGCAGTATTTT.